Presented here are 32 T cell receptor beta chains from one specimen sequenced in a study of blood T cell repertoires in COVID-19. Sequencing was performed with immunoSEQ multiplex PCR; in TCRdb, only in-frame clones are kept and a portion is missing. The sample lists tens of thousands of clones; approximately 79% were seen once. Input material: peripheral blood. These receptors were obtained from a woman older than 75 with active or convalescent COVID-19.

The chain uses TRBV5-4 and TRBJ2-5; D is ambiguous. This CDR3 comprises 13 residues. Germline CDR1 reads SGHNT; CDR2 reads YYREEE (reference sequence). Trimming took 0 bases from V and 4 from J, leaving 7 bases between them. The DNA for the CDR3 is TGTGCCAGCAGCTTGGAACACATAGAGACCCAGTACTTC. Its protein product is CASSLEHIETQYF.

The chain joins TRBV9 to TRBJ1-3, with D hard to call. CDR3 length: 13 residues. Germline CDR1 SGDLS, CDR2 YYNGEE. With 8 bases removed from V and 1 base from J, the gap between germline ends came to 10 bases. For the CDR3, the DNA is TGTGCCAGTACATCCCGATCTGGAAACACCATATATTTT. Translated, it gives CASTSRSGNTIYF.

This sequence joins TRBV19 and TRBJ2-2, with a tentative D call TRBD1 (6 bases). The CDR3 consists of 14 residues. Germline CDR1 and CDR2: LNHDA and SQIVND (reference sequence). Between the trimmed V and J ends, which lost 4 bases and 1 base, there was a span of 7 bases. CDR3 region: CASSKQGNTGELFF. The CDR3 nucleotides read TGTGCCAGTAGTAAACAGGGGAACACCGGGGAGCTGTTTTTT.

This chain links TRBV6-4 with TRBJ1-2; D gene uncertain. Germline V CDR1 and CDR2: MRHNA, SNTAGT. CDR3 size: 12 residues. V lost 5 bases and J lost 5, with 9 bases in between. CDR3 nucleotide sequence: TGTGCCAGCAGTCGTGGAGGGTATGGCTACACCTTC. Translating gives CASSRGGYGYTF.

This chain connects TRBV25-1 to TRBJ1-2; 11 bases are a match to TRBD1. Trimming at V came to 6 bases and at J to 6 bases, leaving 12 bases not matched to a gene. The V gene's germline CDR1 is MGHDK and CDR2 SYGVNS. The CDR3 is 16 residues long. The DNA of the CDR3 is TGTGCCAGCAGGGAGGACAGGGGGCCGAAGTTCGATGGCTACACCTTC. Its translation: CASREDRGPKFDGYTF.

This clone has just one count. The V call is TRBV5-5, the J call TRBJ2-7; maybe TRBD1 (6 bases). Trimming removed 2 bases from V and 3 bases from J, with 15 bases in between. The germline CDR1 and CDR2 sequences are SGHKS and YYEKEE (reference sequence). This CDR3 is built from 15 residues. CDR3 amino acids: CASSFGEGEGYEQYF. The DNA of the CDR3 is TGTGCCAGCAGCTTTGGAGAGGGGGAAGGCTACGAGCAGTACTTC. Variable domain in full (rest from reference TRBV5-5 and TRBJ2-7): DAGVTQSPTHLIKTRGQQVTLRCSPISGHKSVSWYQQVLGQGPQFIFQYYEKEERGRGNFPDRFSARQFPNYSSELNVNALLLGDSALYLCASSFGEGEGYEQYFGPGTRLTVT.

The chain recombines TRBV7-2 with TRBJ2-7; D is uncertain. The CDR3 is 14 amino acids. Germline values: CDR1 SGHTA, CDR2 FQGNSA. The V and J ends lost 5 bases and 0 bases respectively, with 11 bases between them. The CDR3 sequence is CASSQYQFSYEQYF. The CDR3, as DNA: TGTGCCAGCAGCCAATACCAGTTCTCCTACGAGCAGTACTTC.

The genes are TRBV5-1 and TRBJ2-1; 10 bases line up with TRBD2. J gave up 2 bases and V 2 bases, and 10 bases lay outside the gene matches. Germline CDR1 is SGHRS and CDR2 is YFSETQ. This CDR3 has 18 amino acids. CDR3 sequence: CASSFSPNLAGAYNEQFF. As DNA, the CDR3 is TGCGCCAGCAGCTTTTCCCCTAATCTAGCGGGAGCCTACAATGAGCAGTTCTTC.

This clone was picked up one time. The chain employs TRBV5-6 and TRBJ1-2, with 7 bases fitting TRBD1. Germline V gene sequence: CDR1 SGHDT, CDR2 YYEEEE. The CDR3 extends over 14 amino acids. Losses at the gene ends were 4 bases for V and 4 bases for J; bases not matched to a gene: 7. CDR3 in amino acids: CASSTQGTSYGYTF. The CDR3, as DNA: TGTGCCAGCAGCACACAGGGGACTAGCTATGGCTACACCTTC.

This clone appeared once. The V gene is TRBV24-1, the J gene TRBJ1-3; TRBD1 agrees at 9 bases. V shed 3 bases and J 8 bases; nucleotides not matched to a gene: 10. CDR1 and CDR2 (germline): KGHDR, SFDVKD. The CDR3 has 16 residues. The CDR3: CATSDGGTGKIDTIYF. In DNA, the CDR3 is TGTGCCACCAGTGATGGCGGGACAGGGAAGATTGACACCATATATTTT.

This clone was picked up a small number of times. J is TRBJ2-7 and V is TRBV4-1; the match to TRBD2 covers 10 bases. With 4 bases clipped from V and 1 base from J, the junction kept 4 bases outside the gene matches. Germline CDR1 reads MGHRA; CDR2 reads YSYEKL. CDR3 length: 15 amino acids. The CDR3 DNA sequence: TGCGCCAGCAGCCTAACTAGCGGGGATTCCTACGAGCAGTACTTC. This sequence encodes CASSLTSGDSYEQYF.

This clone was detected only a few times. This chain joins TRBV4-3 and TRBJ2-1; 10 bases agree with TRBD2. This CDR3 has 19 residues. V was clipped by 0 bases and J by 0 bases; unmatched bases: 8. Germline V gene lookup returns CDR1 LGHNA and CDR2 YSLEER. The CDR3 DNA sequence: TGCGCCAGCAGCCAAGATCATTGGCCTAGCGGGAGCTCCTACAATGAGCAGTTCTTC. Its translation: CASSQDHWPSGSSYNEQFF.

This chain joins TRBV7-9 and TRBJ2-2, with TRBD1 matching over 8 bases. CDR1 and CDR2 (germline): SEHNR, FQNEAQ (reference sequence). V lost 1 base and J lost 4; bases outside the gene matches: 8. CDR3 length: 17 residues. In DNA, the CDR3 is TGTGCCAGCAGCTTAGATGTCCGCAGGGGGCCCACCGGGGAGCTGTTTTTT. Translation: CASSLDVRRGPTGELFF.

The chain carries TRBV11-2 and TRBJ2-3; 7 positions match TRBD2. Per germline, CDR1 SGHAT and CDR2 FQNNGV. Trimming removed 3 bases from V and 0 bases from J; junction bases left unmatched: 9. The CDR3 has 17 amino acids. This CDR3 reads CASSLARLAASTDTQYF. The CDR3 DNA follows: TGTGCCAGCAGCTTGGCTAGGCTAGCGGCTAGCACAGATACGCAGTATTTT. Variable domain in full (rest from reference TRBV11-2 and TRBJ2-3): EAGVAQSPRYKIIEKRQSVAFWCNPISGHATLYWYQQILGQGPKLLIQFQNNGVVDDSQLPKDRFSAERLKGVDSTLKIQPAKLEDSAVYLCASSLARLAASTDTQYFGPGTRLTVL.

This clone was seen a handful of times. The gene calls are TRBV4-1 and TRBJ1-2, with a possible D match to TRBD1 (5 bases). V lost 3 bases and J lost 7, with 15 bases in between. The CDR3 length is 14 residues. CDR1 is MGHRA, CDR2 YSYEKL, per germline. The CDR3, as DNA: TGCGCCAGCAGCCAGATTTCGGGGGATGGTGGCTACACCTTC. Protein sequence: CASSQISGDGGYTF.

The chain employs TRBV4-3 and TRBJ2-1; 8 bases align to TRBD2. Germline V gene data show CDR1 as LGHNA and CDR2 as YSLEER. V trimming: 0 bases; J trimming: 3 bases; junction bases outside the gene matches: 4. This CDR3 has 16 residues. CDR3 in amino acids: CASSQEIAGIYNEQFF. The CDR3 DNA reads as TGCGCCAGCAGCCAAGAGATAGCGGGAATCTACAATGAGCAGTTCTTC.

The chain carries TRBV11-2 and TRBJ2-5; 8 nucleotides agree with TRBD1. The CDR3 has 15 amino acids. After removal of 0 bases from V and 5 bases from J, the junction contained 5 bases not matched to a gene. Germline CDR1 and CDR2: SGHAT and FQNNGV. The CDR3 sequence: CASSLEGQGVETQYF. The CDR3 DNA is TGTGCCAGCAGCTTAGAAGGACAGGGTGTGGAGACCCAGTACTTC.

This clone has a handful of counts. The genes are TRBV27 and TRBJ1-1; D may be TRBD1 (5 bases). V lost 2 bases and J 5 bases, leaving 9 bases between the germline ends. This CDR3 spans 13 amino acids. CDR1 is MNHEY and CDR2 is SMNVEV in the germline V gene (reference sequence). This CDR3 reads CASSLAGITEAFF. As DNA, the CDR3 is TGTGCCAGCAGTTTAGCAGGGATTACTGAAGCTTTCTTT.

This chain joins TRBV19 and TRBJ1-1; perhaps TRBD1 as D (6 bases). Germline V gene lookup returns CDR1 LNHDA and CDR2 SQIVND (reference sequence). The CDR3 sequence is 15 residues long. V shed 7 bases and J shed 0 bases, with 15 bases lying between them. The CDR3 region is CASKRQARMNTEAFF. In DNA, the CDR3 is TGTGCCAGTAAAAGACAGGCCCGGATGAACACTGAAGCTTTCTTT. The whole variable domain, remainder taken from reference TRBV19 and TRBJ1-1, is DGGITQSPKYLFRKEGQNVTLSCEQNLNHDAMYWYRQDPGQGLRLIYYSQIVNDFQKGDIAEGYSVSREKKESFPLTVTSAQKNPTAFYLCASKRQARMNTEAFFGQGTRLTVV.

The V gene is TRBV4-2, the J gene TRBJ2-2; D may be TRBD1 (5 bases). The CDR3 totals 15 residues. Germline-derived CDR1 and CDR2 are LGHNA and YNFKEQ. V was clipped by 3 bases and J by 5 bases, with 13 bases between them. The CDR3 protein is CASSQGQTQTGELFF. As DNA, the CDR3 is TGTGCCAGCAGCCAGGGGCAGACTCAGACCGGGGAGCTGTTTTTT.

The rearrangement joins TRBV28 to TRBJ1-2, with TRBD1 identical over 8 bases. The germline V gene encodes CDR1 MDHEN and CDR2 SYDVKM. V trimming: 5 bases; J trimming: 7 bases; junction bases outside the gene matches: 9. The CDR3 totals 14 residues. The DNA for the CDR3 is TGTGCCAGCAGTCCAGGGGGCGCAGGGGGTGGCTACACCTTC. Translating it yields CASSPGGAGGGYTF.

V usage is TRBV11-1 and J usage is TRBJ2-7; D is possibly TRBD1 (6 bases). The CDR3 totals 12 residues. Germline CDR1 is SGHAT and CDR2 is FQDESV (reference sequence). The DNA for the CDR3 is TGTGCTACTTCAGGGGTAACCTACGAGCAGTACTTC. This sequence encodes CATSGVTYEQYF.

The rearrangement links TRBV4-2 to TRBJ1-5; D unresolved. Germline V gives CDR1 LGHNA, CDR2 YNFKEQ. The CDR3 runs 14 residues. Trimming left V 2 bases short and J 3 bases short, with 8 bases between. The CDR3: CASSQQVSNQPQHF. The CDR3 nucleotides are TGTGCCAGCAGCCAACAGGTTTCCAATCAGCCCCAGCATTTT.

The genes are TRBV5-4 and TRBJ2-1; 9 bases line up with TRBD1. Losses at the gene ends were 4 bases for V and 0 bases for J; bases not matched to a gene: 5. Germline lookup yields CDR1 SGHNT and CDR2 YYREEE (reference sequence). CDR3 length equals 16 residues. CDR3 bases: TGTGCCAGCAGCGCGGGACAGGGAGGCTCCTACAATGAGCAGTTCTTC. This sequence encodes CASSAGQGGSYNEQFF.

This clone has a single count. This chain connects TRBV27 to TRBJ1-6; TRBD1 aligns across 9 bases. The CDR3 totals 14 residues. The junction had 4 bases not matched to a gene; V was cut back by 4 bases and J by 9 bases. Germline lookup yields CDR1 MNHEY and CDR2 SMNVEV (reference sequence). The CDR3, as DNA: TGTGCCAGCAGTTATAGGACAGGGGCTTCACCCCTCCACTTT. Translating it yields CASSYRTGASPLHF.

This chain links TRBV20-1 with TRBJ1-1; no firm D call. Germline CDR1 DFQATT, CDR2 SNEGSKA (reference sequence). The CDR3 has 13 residues. Trimming took off 3 bases at V and 1 base at J, with 9 bases between the two ends. For the CDR3, the DNA is TGCAGTGCTAGTATGAGGAAGAACACTGAAGCTTTCTTT. It specifies CSASMRKNTEAFF.

Written as DNA, the CDR3 is TGTGCCAGCAGCTTGACGGGACAGGTTTATACCCCGGGCACAGATACGCAGTATTTT. This sequence encodes CASSLTGQVYTPGTDTQYF. The rearrangement uses TRBV5-6 and TRBJ2-3; 8 bases fit TRBD1. This CDR3 has 19 residues. The V gene's germline CDR1 is SGHDT and CDR2 YYEEEE. With 1 base clipped from V and 1 base from J, the junction kept 14 bases outside the gene matches.

The V gene is TRBV18, the J gene TRBJ1-1; D is perhaps TRBD1 (5 bases). CDR3 length: 14 amino acids. V dropped 3 bases and J dropped 1 base, with 9 bases sitting between them. CDR1 and CDR2 from the germline V gene are KGHSH and LQKENI. CDR3 region: CASSPVGGNTEAFF. CDR3 nucleotides: TGTGCCAGCTCACCGGTCGGGGGGAACACTGAAGCTTTCTTT.

This chain links TRBV19 with TRBJ1-1; D is unresolved. The CDR3 is made up of 13 amino acids. The V gene lost 5 bases and the J gene lost 5 bases, with 12 bases spanning the gap. The germline gives CDR1 LNHDA, CDR2 SQIVND (reference sequence). CDR3 sequence: CASSEQPRTEAFF. CDR3 nucleotide sequence: TGTGCCAGTAGTGAGCAGCCGAGGACTGAAGCTTTCTTT.

V and J are TRBV6-6 and TRBJ1-6; 7 nucleotides line up with TRBD1. The V and J ends lost 5 bases and 0 bases, in that order; junction bases with no gene match: 10. This CDR3 is 18 amino acids long. Germline V gives CDR1 MNHNY, CDR2 SVGAGI (reference sequence). CDR3 amino acids: CASSPGTVASSYNSPLHF. CDR3 in DNA: TGTGCCAGCAGTCCCGGGACAGTCGCTAGCTCCTATAATTCACCCCTCCACTTT.

The chain recombines TRBV11-2 with TRBJ1-6; D is unresolved. The CDR3 runs to 19 residues. V lost 5 bases and J lost 8, with 28 bases in between. CDR1 is SGHAT and CDR2 is FQNNGV in the germline V gene. CDR3 nucleotide sequence: TGTGCCAGCAGCCTACGCGGGCGAGAGGGAGGGCCCCTGTATTCACCCCTCCACTTT. It yields the protein CASSLRGREGGPLYSPLHF.

The rearrangement links TRBV3-1 (or the pseudogene TRBV3-2) to TRBJ2-5, with TRBD1 identical over 11 bases. The CDR3 runs 15 residues. With V trimmed by 2 bases and J by 7 bases, 6 bases remained unmatched. Germline assignment: CDR1 LGHDT and CDR2 YNNKEL (reference sequence). CDR3 bases: TGTGCCAGCAGCCAACGGACAGGGGGCCCAGGGACCCAGTACTTC. This codes for CASSQRTGGPGTQYF.